The 21 T cell receptor beta chains below come from one sample, sequenced in a study of CD8 T cells in ankylosing spondylitis. These receptors have no identified antigens. In TCRdb, the 5' RACE reads were re-called with MiXCR into one record per CDR3 protein. In the table there are under 950,000 distinct CDR3 sequences, around 19% of which are singletons. Study-level findings and limits: Ankylosing spondylitis blood appeared to carry a characteristic TCR beta motif of seven to nine highly homologous variants.

The specimen was blood, either unsorted or a sorted T cell fraction (not recorded which). Receptors were obtained from a male donor with ankylosing spondylitis.

The V gene is TRBV20-1, the J gene TRBJ2-1; TRBD2 matches 9 bases. Germline CDR1 reads DFQATT; CDR2 reads SNEGSKA (reference sequence). J gave up 4 bases and V 5 bases, and 12 bases lay outside the gene matches. The CDR3 has 16 amino acids. The CDR3 DNA follows: TGCAGTGCTCTGAGTCCCGCGGGGGGGCGGTACAATGAGCAGTTCTTC. Translated: CSALSPAGGRYNEQFF.

This rearrangement joins TRBV4-1 to TRBJ2-3, with no clear D. Per the germline V gene, CDR1 is MGHRA and CDR2 is YSYEKL. CDR3 length equals 14 residues. V shed 3 bases and J shed 4 bases, with 11 bases lying between them. The CDR3 here is CASSQRPNADTQYF. The CDR3 DNA sequence: TGCGCCAGCAGCCAGCGACCCAATGCAGATACGCAGTATTTT.

V usage is TRBV15 and J usage is TRBJ1-4; D unclear. V lost 3 bases to trimming and J lost 6 bases, with 14 bases between them. The CDR3 extends over 15 amino acids. The germline V gene has CDR1 LNHNV and CDR2 YYDKDF (reference sequence). CDR3 DNA sequence: TGTGCCACCAGCAGCCGAACGGGTAGGGATGAAAAACTGTTTTTT. Amino acids: CATSSRTGRDEKLFF. Based on the CDR3 plus reference TRBV15 and TRBJ1-4, the full variable domain is DAMVIQNPRYQVTQFGKPVTLSCSQTLNHNVMYWYQQKSSQAPKLLFHYYDKDFNNEADTPDNFQSRRPNTSFCFLDIRSPGLGDTAMYLCATSSRTGRDEKLFFGSGTQLSVL.

The V and J genes are TRBV20-1 and TRBJ2-1; no firm D call. The CDR3 is made up of 15 amino acids. CDR1 is DFQATT, CDR2 SNEGSKA, per germline (reference sequence). The V gene lost 1 base and the J gene lost 7 bases, with 17 bases spanning the gap. CDR3 region: CSARGTTPPENEQFF. The CDR3 bases are TGCAGTGCTAGAGGAACTACACCCCCAGAAAATGAGCAGTTCTTC.

The chain is built from TRBV12-3 or TRBV12-4 and TRBJ2-2, with 11 bases fitting TRBD2. V lost 10 bases to trimming and J lost 5 bases; unmatched junction nucleotides: 18. CDR3 length: 18 amino acids. The CDR3 nucleotides are TGTGCCATCACCTTGTCGGGACTAGCGGACCCCGGGACCGGGGAGCTGTTTTTT. As protein: CAITLSGLADPGTGELFF.

The chain uses TRBV29-1 and TRBJ2-1; possible D gene TRBD1, 5 bases. This CDR3 region has 15 residues. Per germline, CDR1 SQVTM and CDR2 ANQGSEA. Trimming stripped 4 bases from V and 1 base from J, with 14 bases between. The CDR3 DNA is TGCAGCGTTGTTCCCTTGACAGATTCCTACAATGAGCAGTTCTTC. The encoded protein is CSVVPLTDSYNEQFF.

This clonotype was seen only a few times. The rearrangement joins TRBV7-9 to TRBJ2-3; D unclear. CDR3 length: 9 residues. Germline V gene sequence: CDR1 SEHNR, CDR2 FQNEAQ (reference sequence). V was pared by 8 bases and J by 4 bases, with 1 base between. CDR3: CASPDTQYF. The DNA of the CDR3 is TGTGCCAGCCCAGATACGCAGTATTTT.

The chain couples TRBV6-1 to TRBJ1-6; D may be TRBD1 (5 bases). Trimming took 0 bases from V and 6 from J, leaving 9 bases between them. The CDR3 covers 15 residues. Germline V CDR1 and CDR2: MNHNS, SASEGT. CDR3 protein: CASSEARGANSPLHF. Here the CDR3 DNA reads TGTGCCAGCAGTGAAGCGCGAGGGGCTAATTCACCCCTCCACTTT.

This clonotype was counted between two and nine times. The rearrangement links TRBV4-2 to TRBJ2-1; either TRBD1 or TRBD2 may fit D (5 bases each). The CDR3 consists of 16 residues. V lost 4 bases, J lost 0 bases, and 13 bases lay in between. CDR1 and CDR2 (germline): LGHNA, YNFKEQ. The CDR3 coding sequence is TGTGCCAGCAGCCTTGCCAGGGAGAGCTCCTACAATGAGCAGTTCTTC. It encodes CASSLARESSYNEQFF.

This clonotype was observed many times. V and J are TRBV9 and TRBJ1-6; 7 bases align to TRBD1. CDR1 and CDR2 from the germline V gene are SGDLS and YYNGEE. V lost 3 bases, J lost 7 bases, and 10 bases stayed unmatched. This CDR3 is built from 16 residues. CDR3: CASSGQGEGINSPLHF. The CDR3 nucleotides are TGTGCCAGCAGCGGGCAGGGGGAAGGTATCAATTCACCCCTCCACTTT.

This clonotype has a count of ten or more. The chain carries TRBV6-2 or TRBV6-3 and TRBJ2-3; a possible D gene is TRBD1 (6 bases). Germline V lookup: CDR1 MNHEY, CDR2 SVGEGT. V lost 8 bases, J lost 3 bases, and 12 bases lay in between. CDR3 length: 13 residues. Written as DNA, the CDR3 is TGTGCCAGCTCACCTAGGGGGACAGATACGCAGTATTTT. It encodes CASSPRGTDTQYF.

CDR3 DNA: TGTGCCAGCAGCTTAGTGCGGGGAAGGGCCAATGAGCAGTTCTTC. Its translation is CASSLVRGRANEQFF. This chain connects TRBV11-2 to TRBJ2-1; perhaps TRBD2 as D (6 bases). This CDR3 has 15 amino acids. The V gene's germline CDR1 is SGHAT and CDR2 FQNNGV. Trimming took off 1 base at V and 6 bases at J, with 13 bases between the two ends.

This clonotype showed up just a few times. The CDR3 coding sequence is TGTGCCAGCAGTTGGACTATGAACACTGAAGCTTTCTTT. Its translation is CASSWTMNTEAFF. The V and J genes are TRBV6-2 or TRBV6-3 and TRBJ1-1; D ambiguous. V gave up 4 bases and J gave up 0 bases, with 6 bases separating them. This CDR3 comprises 13 residues. Germline-derived CDR1 and CDR2 are MNHEY and SVGEGT.

The J gene is TRBJ2-2, the V gene TRBV2, with 8 positions matching TRBD1. Per the germline V gene, CDR1 is SNHLY and CDR2 is FYNNEI. V was pared by 4 bases and J by 1 base, with 5 bases of the junction left unmatched. The CDR3 has 16 residues. The CDR3 spells CASSALGTGNTGELFF. In nucleotides, the CDR3 is TGTGCCAGCAGTGCTCTAGGGACAGGGAACACCGGGGAGCTGTTTTTT.

This clonotype showed up just a few times. The rearrangement uses TRBV20-1 and TRBJ2-2, with 10 bases aligning to TRBD2. CDR1 and CDR2 from the germline V gene are DFQATT and SNEGSKA (reference sequence). The junction had 13 bases not matched to a gene; V was cut back by 2 bases and J by 7 bases. The CDR3 contains 17 residues. The CDR3 DNA reads as TGCAGTGCTAGATCTAGCGGGAGAGGAGGGTTGGGCGGGGAGCTGTTTTTT. This encodes CSARSSGRGGLGGELFF.

The chain employs TRBV20-1 and TRBJ2-7; 10 positions agree with TRBD2. CDR1 and CDR2 from the germline V gene are DFQATT and SNEGSKA (reference sequence). CDR3 length: 14 residues. The V and J ends lost 3 bases and 0 bases, in that order; junction bases with no gene match: 2. CDR3 amino acids: CSASGLADSYEQYF. The CDR3 nucleotides are TGCAGTGCTAGCGGACTAGCGGACTCCTACGAGCAGTACTTC.

The V call is TRBV3-1, the J call TRBJ2-5, with D unclear. V gave up 4 bases and J gave up 4 bases, with 13 bases separating them. The CDR3 is made up of 14 amino acids. CDR1 and CDR2 from the germline V gene are LGHDT and YNNKEL (reference sequence). This CDR3 is CASSPHGPGETQYF. CDR3 coding DNA: TGTGCCAGCAGCCCCCATGGGCCGGGAGAGACCCAGTACTTC.

The rearrangement links TRBV7-9 to TRBJ2-2; TRBD1 matches 10 bases. V was clipped by 5 bases and J by 4 bases; unmatched bases: 10. Per the germline V gene, CDR1 is SEHNR and CDR2 is FQNEAQ (reference sequence). CDR3 length equals 17 residues. The CDR3 is CASSQDRGYISTGELFF. CDR3 in DNA: TGTGCCAGCAGCCAGGACAGGGGGTACATCAGCACCGGGGAGCTGTTTTTT.

This clonotype was counted only a few times. The chain has TRBV11-3 and TRBJ2-5; 8 bases agree with TRBD2. CDR3 length: 15 amino acids. The V gene end was trimmed by 3 bases and the J gene end by 1 base; junction bases not matched to a gene: 4. Germline V gene sequence: CDR1 SGHNT, CDR2 YENEEA. The CDR3 nucleotides are TGTGCCAGCAGCTTCGGACTAGCCGCCCAAGAGACCCAGTACTTC. This gives the protein CASSFGLAAQETQYF.

The DNA for the CDR3 is TGCAGCGTTGAAGAGACTAGCAAGTCTGAGCAGTTCTTC. This sequence encodes CSVEETSKSEQFF. The chain has TRBV29-1 and TRBJ2-1; 7 bases match TRBD2. V lost 0 bases, J lost 9 bases, and 5 bases stayed unmatched. Germline V CDR1 and CDR2: SQVTM, ANQGSEA. The CDR3 has 13 amino acids.

There are a few counts of this clonotype. J is TRBJ2-1 and V is TRBV12-3 or TRBV12-4, with 11 bases aligning to TRBD1. V gave up 6 bases and J gave up 12 bases; unmatched junction bases: 13. CDR3 length equals 15 residues. In nucleotides, the CDR3 is TGTGCCAGCAGCCCGGGACAGGGGGGAGCCCTAGGGCAGTTCTTC. Protein sequence: CASSPGQGGALGQFF.